This T cell receptor beta chain comes out of a study of T-cell reconstitution after alpha-beta-depleted transplantation in children. Broader study findings: Two months or so post-transplant, alpha-beta T cells reportedly derived from several hundred expanded graft clones. Surviving recipient cells, namely T cells and thymic progenitors, were the source of high day-60 TCRbeta diversity in some patients.

The library targeted TCRbeta and was prepared with unique molecular identifiers. TCRdb reprocessed the PCR reads with MiXCR, giving one entry per CDR3 protein. The sample carries some 220,000 distinct CDR3 sequences, under 13% recorded once. The CDR3 has 12 amino acids. Germline CDR1 and CDR2: DFQATT and SNEGSKA (reference sequence). V dropped 3 bases and J dropped 11 bases, with 16 bases sitting between them. This clonotype showed up many times. What it binds is not known. Sequencing used PBMCs, obtained before TCRalphabeta/CD19-depleted stem cell transplant. The rearrangement uses TRBV20-1 and TRBJ1-1, with D tentatively TRBD1 (5 bases). The receptor comes from a child under two years old with acute myeloid leukemia, due to receive a stem cell transplant. The CDR3 nucleotides read TGCAGTGCTAGTAGAACGGGGCCGGGGGCTTTCTTT. Its protein is CSASRTGPGAFF.